This T cell receptor beta chain was recorded in a study of shared clonotypes between healthy human individuals. The assay was immunoSEQ multiplex PCR, and TCRdb's table has in-frame clones only and misses some. This table holds about 2.4 million clones, 85% to 95% found once. This clone has a handful of counts. Its specificity is not known. Germline V gives CDR1 SQVTM, CDR2 ANQGSEA. This CDR3 spans 12 amino acids. Trimming stripped 6 bases from V and 3 bases from J, with 11 bases between. Whole-study results and caveats: Non-shared clonotypes showed lower generation probabilities than clonotypes common to all four donors.

Sequenced sample: naive CD4+ T cells sorted from blood. Subset meaning: CD45RA+ positively selected. The source of this sequence is a man between 18 and 35 years old in good health. This chain connects TRBV29-1 to TRBJ1-1; D is ambiguous. The chain's CDR3 is CSVLTAYTEAFF. DNA of the CDR3: TGCAGCGTGTTGACTGCATACACTGAAGCTTTCTTT.